This is a list of T cell receptor beta chains from one sample in a study of shared clonotypes between healthy human individuals. The protocol was immunoSEQ multiplex PCR, while the TCRdb copy is restricted to in-frame clones and leaves out a portion. The table lists 2 million to 3 million clones, approximately 93% of them singletons. What was sequenced was naive CD4+ T cells from PBMCs. These receptors originate from a man between 18 and 35 years old in good health. Some clones in this sample may be carry-over from other donors' samples. CDR3s include the opening cysteine and the closing phenylalanine or tryptophan. Fields, in order: J gene, V gene, CDR3 protein.

>TRBJ2-1|TRBV9
CASSAPGRRANEQFF
>NA|TRBV29-1
CSVVGGKGPESYYEQYF
>NA|TRBV4-2
CASSQGGQSYYEQYF
>TRBJ1-2|TRBV18
CASSPGQGAEGYTF
>TRBJ2-7|TRBV6-1
CASSETDRGRLEQYF
>TRBJ2-4|TRBV5-4
CASSSPEAAKNIQYF
>TRBJ2-3|TRBV7-8
CASSRGLVTDTQYF
>TRBJ1-2|TRBV27
CASSATRDTNYGYTF
>TRBJ2-3|TRBV29-1
CSVGRVGDTDTQYF
>TRBJ1-2|TRBV7-2
CASSLLPGFNYGYTF
>TRBJ1-5|TRBV28
CASSLWGSSNQPQHF
>TRBJ2-1|TRBV2
CASRESSGNNEQFF
>TRBJ2-1|TRBV7-9
CASSSRWTSGNEQFF
>TRBJ1-2|TRBV2
CASSTQGPEVYGYTF
>TRBJ2-5|TRBV7-3
CASSFDSGETQYF
>TRBJ2-5|TRBV5-4
CASSLDHGETQYF
>TRBJ1-2|TRBV28
CAILSRGLGYTF
>NA|TRBV7-2
CASSLVPNEQYF
>TRBJ2-7|TRBV11-2
CASSLRGTSGSYEQYF
>TRBJ1-3|TRBV2
CASNTQGGGNTIYF
>TRBJ1-1|TRBV27
CASSHPLRGVTEAFF
>TRBJ2-3|TRBV28
CASIRAGVGDTQYF
>TRBJ1-2|TRBV18
CASRLGGDTNYGYTF
>TRBJ2-3|TRBV30
CAWTFPGTQYF
>TRBJ2-2|TRBV28
CASSIYRRLNTGELFF
>TRBJ2-1|TRBV20-1
CSARVVREQFF
>TRBJ2-1|TRBV11-2
CASSLGLVYEQFF
>TRBJ2-3|TRBV5-4
CASHPGQQTDTQYF
>TRBJ2-1|TRBV15
CATSRESGRDNEQFF